Listed here are 11 T cell receptor beta chains from one sample, sequenced in a study of cytomegalovirus exposure and HLA in healthy donors. PCR was performed using 60 Vbeta and 13 Jbeta primers. The method was immunoSEQ multiplex PCR; TCRdb's version includes in-frame clones alone and lacks a portion of them. The data hold about 150,000 clones, with around 80% observed a single time. Sequencing input: PBMCs. These receptors were taken from a man aged 25 to 45 in good health and CMV-seropositive.

The CDR3 region is CASSAGGRGTGELFF. As DNA, the CDR3 is TGTGCCAGCAGCGCCGGGGGGCGCGGAACCGGGGAGCTGTTTTTT. The chain has TRBV9 and TRBJ2-2; possibly TRBD2 for D (7 bases). CDR3 length: 15 amino acids. From germline, CDR1 is SGDLS and CDR2 YYNGEE. V was pared by 3 bases and J by 5 bases, with 14 bases between.

This sequence joins TRBV5-5 and TRBJ2-2, with 8 bases matching TRBD1. This CDR3 comprises 15 residues. V shed 4 bases, J shed 5 bases, and the junction held 7 bases outside the gene matches. Germline CDR1 and CDR2: SGHKS and YYEKEE (reference sequence). CDR3 protein: CASSTDRGQTGELFF. The CDR3 nucleotides read TGTGCCAGCAGCACTGACAGGGGACAAACCGGGGAGCTGTTTTTT.

CDR3 DNA sequence: TGTGCCAGTAGTATAGTAGGCGGTAGCAATCAGCCCCAGCATTTT. This encodes CASSIVGGSNQPQHF. V gene TRBV19 combines with J gene TRBJ1-5; no clear D. Trimming left V 1 base short and J 0 bases short, with 7 bases between. The V gene's germline CDR1 is LNHDA and CDR2 SQIVND (reference sequence). The CDR3 totals 15 residues.

Regarding this clone: Relative to the germline gene, one junction end is altered; a read error may explain this. The genes are TRBV18 and TRBJ2-1; 8 nucleotides line up with TRBD2. This CDR3 comprises 16 residues. In germline, CDR1 is KGHSH, CDR2 LQKENI. This chain's CDR3 is CASSSPVPGGGGEQFF. CDR3 in DNA: TGTGCCAGCTCATCACCTGTACCGGGAGGGGGTGGTGAGCAGTTCTTC.

The chain couples TRBV6-5 to TRBJ2-7, with 10 nucleotides matching TRBD1. From germline, CDR1 is MNHEY and CDR2 SVGAGI. This CDR3 contains 15 residues. The V and J ends lost 11 bases and 5 bases, in that order; junction bases with no gene match: 15. The CDR3 region has the DNA TGTGCCCTCTCGGGGAGGGGGGGGACAGGGGACGAGCAGTACTTC. Translating gives CALSGRGGTGDEQYF.

The V and J genes are TRBV5-1 and TRBJ2-1; 12 positions agree with TRBD2. The V gene end was trimmed by 3 bases and the J gene end by 4 bases; junction bases not matched to a gene: 5. Germline loops: CDR1 SGHRS, CDR2 YFSETQ. CDR3 length: 16 amino acids. The DNA for the CDR3 is TGCGCCAGCAGCTCCCTGACTAGCGGGAGATACAATGAGCAGTTCTTC. It encodes CASSSLTSGRYNEQFF.

V and J are TRBV30 and TRBJ1-2; TRBD1 might be the D (5 bases). The CDR3 contains 14 residues. V gave up 3 bases and J gave up 4 bases, with 15 bases separating them. CDR1 GTSNPN and CDR2 SVGIG come from the germline V gene (reference sequence). CDR3 residues: CAWRRGLNSYGYTF. The CDR3 DNA reads TGTGCCTGGAGGAGGGGACTGAATTCCTATGGCTACACCTTC.

The chain joins TRBV6-5 to TRBJ1-5, with 8 bases that match TRBD1. The trim removed 5 bases at V and 7 bases at J, leaving 4 bases unmatched. The CDR3 has 13 amino acids. Germline assignment: CDR1 MNHEY and CDR2 SVGAGI. The CDR3 loop reads CASSQGAQQPQHF. CDR3 in DNA: TGTGCCAGCAGTCAGGGGGCACAGCAGCCCCAGCATTTT.

V usage is TRBV7-6 and J usage is TRBJ2-5; TRBD1 aligns across 7 bases. The last part of the DNA fits TRBJ2-7 better; the J call may be wrong. Per germline, CDR1 SGHVS and CDR2 FNYEAQ. This CDR3 region has 19 residues. Here the CDR3 DNA reads TGTGCCAGCAGCTCTAGGGGCAATTCAGGGACAGAGGGGGATTACGAGCAGTACTTC. Translated: CASSSRGNSGTEGDYEQYF.

This clone was seen more than once but under ten times. The rearrangement uses TRBV12-5 and TRBJ1-1, with 8 bases fitting TRBD1. The CDR3 extends over 13 amino acids. Germline V gene sequence: CDR1 LGHNT, CDR2 FRNRAP. Unmatched junction bases numbered 3, after V lost 5 bases and J lost 4 bases. CDR3 amino acids: CASGNTGGTEAFF. As DNA, the CDR3 is TGTGCTAGTGGTAACACAGGGGGCACTGAAGCTTTCTTT.

The chain is built from TRBV18 and TRBJ1-5, with D perhaps TRBD1 (6 bases). The length of the CDR3 is 14 residues. Germline V gene lookup returns CDR1 KGHSH and CDR2 LQKENI. Trimming pared 4 bases from V and 7 bases from J, leaving 14 bases between. DNA for the CDR3: TGTGCCAGCTCACGGTCTGGGGGCGAGCAGCCCCAGCATTTT. It translates to CASSRSGGEQPQHF. Full variable domain (remainder filled in from reference TRBV18 and TRBJ1-5): NAGVMQNPRHLVRRRGQEARLRCSPMKGHSHVYWYRQLPEEGLKFMVYLQKENIIDESGMPKERFSAEFPKEGPSILRIQQVVRGDSAAYFCASSRSGGEQPQHFGDGTRLSIL.